Below are 19 T cell receptor beta chains sequenced from a single sample in a study of blood T cell repertoires in COVID-19. Sequenced by immunoSEQ multiplex PCR; TCRdb stores in-frame clones only, minus some. This sample has some 260,000 clones, with approximately 79% found just once. The source material was peripheral blood. The receptors here all came from a woman of 80 years or more with active or convalescent COVID-19.

This chain links TRBV18 with TRBJ1-4, with 7 bases identical to TRBD1. Germline lookup yields CDR1 KGHSH and CDR2 LQKENI. Germline trimming cut 3 bases from V and 7 bases from J; bases unmatched to any gene: 17. This CDR3 comprises 18 residues. CDR3 amino acids: CASSPDRTLAVYGEKLFF. The CDR3 DNA is TGTGCCAGCTCACCGGACAGGACCTTGGCAGTATATGGTGAAAAACTGTTTTTT.

This chain uses TRBV10-3 with TRBJ2-5, with D possibly being TRBD2 (6 bases). Germline CDR1 and CDR2: ENHRY and SYGVKD. The V end lost 4 bases, the J end lost 2 bases, and 11 bases lay between the germline ends. The CDR3 length is 14 residues. In DNA form, the CDR3 reads TGTGCCATCAGTGGTTTCGGGAGTCAAGAGACCCAGTACTTC. This translates into CAISGFGSQETQYF.

The rearrangement links TRBV6-6 to TRBJ2-7; no clear D gene. This CDR3 has 12 amino acids. V gave up 5 bases and J gave up 1 base, with 6 bases separating them. Germline CDR1 MNHNY, CDR2 SVGAGI (reference sequence). This chain's CDR3 is CASSPVSYEQYF. Written as DNA, the CDR3 is TGTGCCAGCAGTCCGGTTTCCTACGAGCAGTACTTC.

This clone was detected only a few times. The chain uses TRBV10-2 and TRBJ2-7; TRBD2 matches 11 bases. The germline CDR1 and CDR2 sequences are WSHSY and SAAADI. J gave up 5 bases and V 6 bases, and 3 bases lay outside the gene matches. The CDR3 has 13 residues. CDR3 nucleotides: TGCGCCAGCAGAACTAGCGGGAGCGACGAGCAGTACTTC. It translates to CASRTSGSDEQYF.

J is TRBJ2-5 and V is TRBV6-4, with 13 nucleotides matching TRBD2. The V gene end was trimmed by 3 bases and the J gene end by 4 bases; junction bases not matched to a gene: 2. CDR3 length equals 15 residues. The germline V gene has CDR1 MRHNA and CDR2 SNTAGT. CDR3 bases: TGTGCCAGCAGTGATGGGACTAGCGGGGTAGAGACCCAGTACTTC. As protein: CASSDGTSGVETQYF.

The rearrangement joins TRBV5-6 to TRBJ1-2; D unresolved. The V and J ends lost 0 bases and 2 bases respectively, with 5 bases between them. Germline loops: CDR1 SGHDT, CDR2 YYEEEE. This CDR3 has 13 amino acids. The CDR3: CASSLGTNYGYTF. The CDR3 region has the DNA TGTGCCAGCAGCTTGGGCACAAACTATGGCTACACCTTC. Drawing the rest from reference TRBV5-6 and TRBJ1-2, the complete variable domain is DAGVTQSPTHLIKTRGQQVTLRCSPKSGHDTVSWYQQALGQGPQFIFQYYEEEERQRGNFPDRFSGHQFPNYSSELNVNALLLGDSALYLCASSLGTNYGYTFGSGTRLTVV.

This rearrangement joins TRBV7-8 to TRBJ1-1; D perhaps matches TRBD1 (5 bases). The CDR3 consists of 14 residues. Germline V gene sequence: CDR1 SGHVS, CDR2 FQNEAQ. V gave up 5 bases and J gave up 4 bases, with 14 bases separating them. CDR3 DNA: TGTGCCAGCAGCGAAACCAGGGTTGCCACTGAAGCTTTCTTT. Translated: CASSETRVATEAFF.

In the case of this clone: A read error may produce the germline difference seen at one junction end. J is TRBJ1-6 and V is TRBV6-1; TRBD1 agrees at 7 bases. This CDR3 has 19 residues. Germline CDR1 reads MNHNS; CDR2 reads SASEGT. For the CDR3, the DNA is TGTGCCAGCAGTAAAGCAGGTGGCAGGGGGAGCTCCTATAATTCACCCCTCCACTTT. It translates to CASSKAGGRGSSYNSPLHF.

This chain uses TRBV30 with TRBJ1-5; no definite D call. V was clipped by 1 base and J by 2 bases, with 6 bases between them. Germline lookup yields CDR1 GTSNPN and CDR2 SVGIG (reference sequence). This CDR3 is built from 13 residues. CDR3 residues: CAWSGVGNQPQHF. In DNA, the CDR3 is TGTGCCTGGAGTGGCGTGGGCAATCAGCCCCAGCATTTT.

This clone was observed once. The chain employs TRBV11-2 and TRBJ2-7; D not resolved. The CDR3 consists of 14 residues. The germline V gene has CDR1 SGHAT and CDR2 FQNNGV. Deletions cut 2 bases from V and 0 bases from J, with 8 bases between. The CDR3 reads CASSLLGSSYEQYF. The DNA of the CDR3 is TGTGCCAGCAGCTTACTGGGCAGCTCCTACGAGCAGTACTTC. Looking up the rest from reference TRBV11-2 and TRBJ2-7 gives the full variable domain: EAGVAQSPRYKIIEKRQSVAFWCNPISGHATLYWYQQILGQGPKLLIQFQNNGVVDDSQLPKDRFSAERLKGVDSTLKIQPAKLEDSAVYLCASSLLGSSYEQYFGPGTRLTVT.

The chain employs TRBV27 and TRBJ1-1; weak D call: TRBD1 (5 bases). V was cut by 5 bases and J by 4 bases, with 11 bases left in between. This CDR3 region has 13 residues. Germline assignment: CDR1 MNHEY and CDR2 SMNVEV (reference sequence). CDR3 in amino acids: CASSSREFTEAFF. The CDR3 DNA reads TGTGCCAGCAGTAGCAGGGAATTCACTGAAGCTTTCTTT.

About this clone itself: Other nucleotide sequences in the sample specify the same CDR3. CDR3 bases: TGCGCCAGCAGCCCCATGTTAGCGGGGGGGAGCACCGGGGAGCTGTTTTTT. It is translated as CASSPMLAGGSTGELFF. The chain employs TRBV5-1 and TRBJ2-2; the match to TRBD2 covers 11 bases. After removal of 4 bases from V and 4 bases from J, the junction contained 9 bases not matched to a gene. This CDR3 has 17 residues. Germline V gene data show CDR1 as SGHRS and CDR2 as YFSETQ.

V and J are TRBV6-5 and TRBJ1-5, with TRBD1 identical over 9 bases. Germline loops: CDR1 MNHEY, CDR2 SVGAGI. This CDR3 spans 14 amino acids. The V and J ends lost 8 bases and 11 bases, in that order; junction bases with no gene match: 13. DNA of the CDR3: TGTGCCAGCGGTCCCGCGACAGGGGGGGGGTCCCAGCATTTT. This translates into CASGPATGGGSQHF.

This clone was seen only once. The chain couples TRBV7-6 to TRBJ1-2, with 7 bases identical to TRBD1. Unmatched junction bases numbered 9, after V lost 5 bases and J lost 0 bases. The germline V gene encodes CDR1 SGHVS and CDR2 FNYEAQ. CDR3 length: 16 amino acids. CDR3 region: CASSPGTATTNYGYTF. The CDR3 DNA sequence: TGTGCCAGCAGCCCGGGGACAGCAACCACTAACTATGGCTACACCTTC.

The chain couples TRBV23-1 to TRBJ1-1; TRBD1 matches 8 bases. TRBV23-1 is an ORF; its function is uncertain. The CDR3 is 19 residues long. Trimming at V came to 1 base and at J to 3 bases, leaving 16 bases not matched to a gene. This chain's CDR3 is CASSQLEWRQGAGYTEAFF. As DNA, the CDR3 is TGCGCCAGCAGTCAATTAGAGTGGAGGCAGGGGGCTGGGTACACTGAAGCTTTCTTT.

Only one count was recorded for this clone. This chain links TRBV10-1 with TRBJ2-1, with TRBD1 matching over 9 bases. The germline V gene encodes CDR1 WNHNN and CDR2 SYGVQD (reference sequence). CDR3 size: 16 residues. V lost 0 bases, J lost 7 bases, and 7 bases stayed unmatched. The CDR3 is CASSESRGTGNNEQFF. The CDR3 DNA follows: TGCGCCAGCAGTGAGTCTAGGGGGACAGGGAATAATGAGCAGTTCTTC.

V and J are TRBV3-1 (or the pseudogene TRBV3-2) and TRBJ2-2; D call uncertain. The CDR3 is 14 amino acids. Trimming pared 1 base from V and 0 bases from J, leaving 3 bases between. The germline V gene encodes CDR1 LGHDT and CDR2 YNNKEL (reference sequence). The CDR3 DNA sequence: TGTGCCAGCAGCCAAGTAGCGAACACCGGGGAGCTGTTTTTT. Its protein is CASSQVANTGELFF.

This clone was counted between two and nine times. The chain uses TRBV5-4 and TRBJ1-1, with a tentative D call TRBD1 (5 bases). Germline CDR1 is SGHNT and CDR2 is YYREEE (reference sequence). Trimming took off 1 base at V and 1 base at J, with 17 bases between the two ends. The CDR3 extends over 17 amino acids. CDR3 in DNA: TGTGCCAGCAGCTTGTATGGGGCCATCGCCCAGAACACTGAAGCTTTCTTT. It is translated as CASSLYGAIAQNTEAFF.

The chain carries TRBV9 and TRBJ1-2; 8 bases line up with TRBD1. V gave up 3 bases and J gave up 4 bases; unmatched junction bases: 11. Looked up from germline, CDR1 is SGDLS and CDR2 is YYNGEE. CDR3 length: 16 amino acids. For the CDR3, the DNA is TGTGCCAGCAGCGCCCTTGGACAGGGATTGTCCTATGGCTACACCTTC. Residues: CASSALGQGLSYGYTF.